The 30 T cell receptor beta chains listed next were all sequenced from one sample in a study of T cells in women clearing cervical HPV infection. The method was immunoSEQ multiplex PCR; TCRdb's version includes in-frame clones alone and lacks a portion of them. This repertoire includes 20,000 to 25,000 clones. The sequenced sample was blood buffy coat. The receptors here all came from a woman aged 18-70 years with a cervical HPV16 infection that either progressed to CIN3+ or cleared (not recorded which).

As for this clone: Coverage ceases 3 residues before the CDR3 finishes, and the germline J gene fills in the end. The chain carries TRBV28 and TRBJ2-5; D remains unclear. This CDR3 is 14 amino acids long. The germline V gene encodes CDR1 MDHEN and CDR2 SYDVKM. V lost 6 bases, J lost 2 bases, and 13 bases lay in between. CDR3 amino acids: CASSREQTQETQYF. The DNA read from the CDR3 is TGTGCCAGCAGCCGAGAGCAGACACAAGAGACC.

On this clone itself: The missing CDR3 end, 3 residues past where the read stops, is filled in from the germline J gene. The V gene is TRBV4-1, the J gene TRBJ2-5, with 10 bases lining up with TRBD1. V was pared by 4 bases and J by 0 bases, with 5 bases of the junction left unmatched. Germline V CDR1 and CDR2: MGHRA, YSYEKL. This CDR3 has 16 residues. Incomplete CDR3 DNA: TGCGCCAGCAGCCTGACAGGGGGCAGCGACCAAGAGACC. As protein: CASSLTGGSDQET. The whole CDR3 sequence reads CASSLTGGSDQETQYF.

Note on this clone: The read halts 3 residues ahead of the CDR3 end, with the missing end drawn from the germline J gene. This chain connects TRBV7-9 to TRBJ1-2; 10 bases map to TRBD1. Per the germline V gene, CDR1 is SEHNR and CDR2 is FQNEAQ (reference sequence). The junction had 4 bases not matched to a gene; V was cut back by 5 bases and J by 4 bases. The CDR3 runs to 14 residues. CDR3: CASSLGQGTYGYTF. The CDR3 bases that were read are TGTGCCAGCAGCCTGGGACAGGGGACCTATGGC.

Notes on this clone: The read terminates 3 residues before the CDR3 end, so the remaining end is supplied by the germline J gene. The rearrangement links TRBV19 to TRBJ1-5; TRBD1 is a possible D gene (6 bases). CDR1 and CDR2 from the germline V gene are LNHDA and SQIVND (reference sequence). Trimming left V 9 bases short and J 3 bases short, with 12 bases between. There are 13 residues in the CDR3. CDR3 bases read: TGTGCCAGCACCAGGGGTCACAATCAGCCC. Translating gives CASTRGHNQP. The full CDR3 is CASTRGHNQPQHF. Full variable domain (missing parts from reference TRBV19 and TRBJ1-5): DGGITQSPKYLFRKEGQNVTLSCEQNLNHDAMYWYRQDPGQGLRLIYYSQIVNDFQKGDIAEGYSVSREKKESFPLTVTSAQKNPTAFYLCASTRGHNQPQHFGDGTRLSIL.

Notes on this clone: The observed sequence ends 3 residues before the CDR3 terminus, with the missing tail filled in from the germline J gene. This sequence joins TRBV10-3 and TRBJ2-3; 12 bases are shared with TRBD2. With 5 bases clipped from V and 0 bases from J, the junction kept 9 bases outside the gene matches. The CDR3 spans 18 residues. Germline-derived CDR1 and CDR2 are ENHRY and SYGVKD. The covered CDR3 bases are TGTGCCATCAGTAAACTAGCGGGAGGCCGTACTAGCACAGATACG. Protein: CAISKLAGGRTSTDT. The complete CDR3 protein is CAISKLAGGRTSTDTQYF.

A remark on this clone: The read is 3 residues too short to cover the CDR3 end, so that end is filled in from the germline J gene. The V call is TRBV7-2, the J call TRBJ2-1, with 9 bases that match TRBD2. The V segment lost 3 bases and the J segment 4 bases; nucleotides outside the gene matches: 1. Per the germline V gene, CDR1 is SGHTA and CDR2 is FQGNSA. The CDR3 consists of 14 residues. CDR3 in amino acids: CASSLAGGYNEQFF. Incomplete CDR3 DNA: TGTGCCAGCAGCTTGGCGGGGGGGTACAATGAG.

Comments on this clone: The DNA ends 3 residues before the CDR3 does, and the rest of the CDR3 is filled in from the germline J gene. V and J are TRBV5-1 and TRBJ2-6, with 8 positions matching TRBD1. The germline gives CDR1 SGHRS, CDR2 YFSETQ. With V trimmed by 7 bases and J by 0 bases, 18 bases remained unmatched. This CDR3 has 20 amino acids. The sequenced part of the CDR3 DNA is TGCGCCAGCGTCCTGTATAACCCCGGGACAGGACTCTCTGGGGCCAACGTC. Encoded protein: CASVLYNPGTGLSGANV. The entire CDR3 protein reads CASVLYNPGTGLSGANVLTF.

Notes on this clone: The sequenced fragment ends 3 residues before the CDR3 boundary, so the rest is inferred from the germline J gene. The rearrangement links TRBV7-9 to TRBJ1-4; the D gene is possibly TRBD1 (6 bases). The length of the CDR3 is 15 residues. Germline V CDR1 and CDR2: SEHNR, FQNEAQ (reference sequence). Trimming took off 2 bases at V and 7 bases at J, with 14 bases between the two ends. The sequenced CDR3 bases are TGTGCCAGCAGCTTAAGGCAGGGGAACAGTGAAAAA. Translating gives CASSLRQGNSEK. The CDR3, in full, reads CASSLRQGNSEKLFF.

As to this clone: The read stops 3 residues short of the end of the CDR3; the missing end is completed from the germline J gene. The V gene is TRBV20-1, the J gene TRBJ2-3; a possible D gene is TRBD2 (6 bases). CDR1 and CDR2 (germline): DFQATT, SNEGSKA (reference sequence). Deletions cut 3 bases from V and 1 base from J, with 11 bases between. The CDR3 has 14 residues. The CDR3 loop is CSASSEGGTDTQYF. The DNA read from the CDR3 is TGCAGTGCTAGTTCGGAGGGCGGCACAGATACG.

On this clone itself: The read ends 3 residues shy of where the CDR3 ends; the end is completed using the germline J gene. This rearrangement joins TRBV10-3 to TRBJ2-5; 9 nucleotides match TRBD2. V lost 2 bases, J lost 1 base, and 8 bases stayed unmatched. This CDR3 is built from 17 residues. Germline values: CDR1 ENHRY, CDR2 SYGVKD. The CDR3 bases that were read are TGTGCCATCAGTGAGGGACTTGGTAGCGGGGGCCAAGAGACC. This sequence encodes CAISEGLGSGGQET. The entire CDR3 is CAISEGLGSGGQETQYF.

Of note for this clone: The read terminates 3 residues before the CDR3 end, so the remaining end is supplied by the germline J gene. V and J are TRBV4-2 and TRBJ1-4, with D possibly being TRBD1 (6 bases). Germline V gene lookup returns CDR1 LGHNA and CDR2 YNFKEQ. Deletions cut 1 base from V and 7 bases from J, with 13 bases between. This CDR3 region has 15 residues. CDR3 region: CASSQVHREVEKLFF. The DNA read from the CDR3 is TGTGCCAGCAGCCAAGTACACAGGGAGGTTGAAAAA.

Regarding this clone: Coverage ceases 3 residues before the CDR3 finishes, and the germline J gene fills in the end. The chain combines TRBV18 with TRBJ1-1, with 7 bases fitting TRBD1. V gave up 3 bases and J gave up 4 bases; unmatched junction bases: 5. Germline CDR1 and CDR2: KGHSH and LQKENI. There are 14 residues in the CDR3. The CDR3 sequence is CASSPRDSSTEAFF. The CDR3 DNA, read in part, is TGTGCCAGCTCACCCCGGGACAGTAGCACTGAA.

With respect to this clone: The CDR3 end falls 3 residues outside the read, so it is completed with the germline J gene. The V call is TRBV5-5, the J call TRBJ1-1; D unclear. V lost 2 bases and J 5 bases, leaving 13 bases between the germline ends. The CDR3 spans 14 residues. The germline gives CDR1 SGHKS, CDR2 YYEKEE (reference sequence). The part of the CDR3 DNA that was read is TGTGCCAGCAGCTTCCAGCCGGGTAGGACTGAA. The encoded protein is CASSFQPGRTE. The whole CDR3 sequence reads CASSFQPGRTEAFF. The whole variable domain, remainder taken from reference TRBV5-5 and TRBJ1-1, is DAGVTQSPTHLIKTRGQQVTLRCSPISGHKSVSWYQQVLGQGPQFIFQYYEKEERGRGNFPDRFSARQFPNYSSELNVNALLLGDSALYLCASSFQPGRTEAFFGQGTRLTVV.

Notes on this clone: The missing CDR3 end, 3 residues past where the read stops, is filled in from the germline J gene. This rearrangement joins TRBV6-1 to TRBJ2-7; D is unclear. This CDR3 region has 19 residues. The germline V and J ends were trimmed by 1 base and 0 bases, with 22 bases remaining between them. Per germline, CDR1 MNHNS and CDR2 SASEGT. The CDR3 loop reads CASSEGPYRAGLSSYEQYF. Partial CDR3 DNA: TGTGCCAGCAGTGAAGGTCCCTATAGGGCAGGCTTGAGCTCCTACGAG.

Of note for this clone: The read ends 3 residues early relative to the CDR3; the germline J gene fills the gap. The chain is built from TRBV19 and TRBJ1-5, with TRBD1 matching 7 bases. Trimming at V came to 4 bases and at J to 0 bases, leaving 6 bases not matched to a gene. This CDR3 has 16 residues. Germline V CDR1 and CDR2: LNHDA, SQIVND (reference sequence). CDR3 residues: CASSTRGQISNQPQHF. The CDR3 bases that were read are TGTGCCAGTAGTACCCGGGGACAGATTAGCAATCAGCCC.

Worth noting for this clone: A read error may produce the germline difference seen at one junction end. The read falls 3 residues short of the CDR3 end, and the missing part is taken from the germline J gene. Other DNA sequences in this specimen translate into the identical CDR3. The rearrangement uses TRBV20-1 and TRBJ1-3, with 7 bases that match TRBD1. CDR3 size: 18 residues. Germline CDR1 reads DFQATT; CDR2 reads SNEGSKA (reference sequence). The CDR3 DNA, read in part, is TGCAGTGCTAGAGATCAGAGGGGGCAGGCCCCCTCTGGAAACACG. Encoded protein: CSARDQRGQAPSGNT. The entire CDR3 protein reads CSARDQRGQAPSGNTIYF.

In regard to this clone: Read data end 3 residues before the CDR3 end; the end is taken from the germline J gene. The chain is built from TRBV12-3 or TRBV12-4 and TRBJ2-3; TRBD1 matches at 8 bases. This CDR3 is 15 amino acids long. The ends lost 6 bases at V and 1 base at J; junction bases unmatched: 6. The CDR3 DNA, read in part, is TGTGCCAGCAGCGGCGGACAGGGCGGCACAGATACG. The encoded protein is CASSGGQGGTDT. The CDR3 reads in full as CASSGGQGGTDTQYF.

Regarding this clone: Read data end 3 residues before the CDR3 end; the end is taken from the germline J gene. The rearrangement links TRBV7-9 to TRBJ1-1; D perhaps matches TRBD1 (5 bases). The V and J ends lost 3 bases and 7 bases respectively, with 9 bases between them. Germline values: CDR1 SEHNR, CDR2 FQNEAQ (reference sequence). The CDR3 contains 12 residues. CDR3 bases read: TGTGCCAGCAGCTTCGTCAGGGATGAA. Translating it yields CASSFVRDE. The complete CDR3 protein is CASSFVRDEAFF.

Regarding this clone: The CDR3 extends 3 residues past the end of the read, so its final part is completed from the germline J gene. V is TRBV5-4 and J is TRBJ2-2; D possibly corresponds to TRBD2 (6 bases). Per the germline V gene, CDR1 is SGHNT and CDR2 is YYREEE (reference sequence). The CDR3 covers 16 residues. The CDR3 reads CASGDFPSSGANVLFF. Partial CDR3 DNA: TGTGCCAGCGGGGACTTCCCTAGCTCTGGGGCCAACGTG. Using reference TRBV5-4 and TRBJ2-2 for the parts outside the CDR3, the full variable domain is ETGVTQSPTHLIKTRGQQVTLRCSSQSGHNTVSWYQQALGQGPQFIFQYYREEENGRGNFPPRFSGLQFPNYSSELNVNALELDDSALYLCASGDFPSSGANVLFFGEGSRLTVL.

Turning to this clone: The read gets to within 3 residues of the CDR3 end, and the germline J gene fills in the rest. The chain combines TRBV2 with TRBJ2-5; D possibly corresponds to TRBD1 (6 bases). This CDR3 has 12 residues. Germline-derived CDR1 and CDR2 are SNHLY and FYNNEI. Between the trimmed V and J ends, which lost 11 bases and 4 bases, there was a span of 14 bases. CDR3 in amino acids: CAGHRELETQYF. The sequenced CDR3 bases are TGTGCCGGCCACAGGGAACTAGAGACC. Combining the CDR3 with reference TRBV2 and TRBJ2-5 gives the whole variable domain EPEVTQTPSHQVTQMGQEVILRCVPISNHLYFYWYRQILGQKVEFLVSFYNNEISEKSEIFDDQFSVERPDGSNFTLKIRSTKLEDSAMYFCAGHRELETQYFGPGTRLLVL.

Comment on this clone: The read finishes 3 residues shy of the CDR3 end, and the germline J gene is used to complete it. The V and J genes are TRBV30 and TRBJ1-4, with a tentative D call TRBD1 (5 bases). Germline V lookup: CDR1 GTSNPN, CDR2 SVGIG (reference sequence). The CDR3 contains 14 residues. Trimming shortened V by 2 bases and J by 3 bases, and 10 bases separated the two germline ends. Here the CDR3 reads CAWSRGTANEKLFF. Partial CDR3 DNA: TGTGCCTGGAGTAGGGGAACGGCTAATGAAAAA.

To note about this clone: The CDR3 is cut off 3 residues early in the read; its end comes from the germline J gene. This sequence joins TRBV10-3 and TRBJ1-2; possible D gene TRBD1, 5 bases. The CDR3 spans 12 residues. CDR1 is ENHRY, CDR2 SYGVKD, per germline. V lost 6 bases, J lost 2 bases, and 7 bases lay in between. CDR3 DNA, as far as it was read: TGTGCCATCAGGACAGTAAACTATGGC. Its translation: CAIRTVNYG. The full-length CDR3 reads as CAIRTVNYGYTF.

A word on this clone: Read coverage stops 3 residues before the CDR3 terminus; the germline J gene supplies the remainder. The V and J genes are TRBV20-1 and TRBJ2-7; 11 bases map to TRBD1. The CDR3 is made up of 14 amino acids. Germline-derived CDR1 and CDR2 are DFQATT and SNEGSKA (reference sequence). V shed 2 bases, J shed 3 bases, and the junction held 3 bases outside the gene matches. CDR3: CSARSGQGVYEQYF. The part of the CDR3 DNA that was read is TGCAGTGCTAGATCGGGACAGGGGGTCTACGAG.

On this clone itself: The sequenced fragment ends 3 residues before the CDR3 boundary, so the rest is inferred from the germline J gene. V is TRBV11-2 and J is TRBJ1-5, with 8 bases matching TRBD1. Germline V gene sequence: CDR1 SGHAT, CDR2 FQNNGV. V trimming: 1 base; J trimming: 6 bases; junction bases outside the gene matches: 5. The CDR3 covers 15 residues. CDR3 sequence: CASSLGQGTSQPQHF. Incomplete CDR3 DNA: TGTGCCAGCAGCTTAGGACAGGGGACGAGTCAGCCC.

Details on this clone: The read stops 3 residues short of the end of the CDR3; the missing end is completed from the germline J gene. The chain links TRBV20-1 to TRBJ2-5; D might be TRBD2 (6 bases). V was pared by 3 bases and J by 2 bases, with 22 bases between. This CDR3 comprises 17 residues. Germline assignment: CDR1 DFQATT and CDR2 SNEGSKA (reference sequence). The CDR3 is CSARAYLSSSEQETQYF. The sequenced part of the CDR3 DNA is TGCAGTGCTAGGGCCTACCTTTCTTCTAGCGAACAAGAGACC.

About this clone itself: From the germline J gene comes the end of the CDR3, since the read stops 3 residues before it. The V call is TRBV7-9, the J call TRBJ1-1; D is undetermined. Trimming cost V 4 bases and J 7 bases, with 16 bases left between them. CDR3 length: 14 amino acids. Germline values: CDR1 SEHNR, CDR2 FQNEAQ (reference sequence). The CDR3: CASSSEQKKNEAFF. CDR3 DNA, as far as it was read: TGTGCCAGCAGCTCTGAACAGAAGAAGAATGAA.

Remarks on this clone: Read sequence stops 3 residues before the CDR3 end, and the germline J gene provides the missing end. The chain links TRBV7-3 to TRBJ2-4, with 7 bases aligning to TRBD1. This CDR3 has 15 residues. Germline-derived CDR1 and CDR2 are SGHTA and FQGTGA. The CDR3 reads CASSLESGTDYGQYF. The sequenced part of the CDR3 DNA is TGTGCCAGCAGCTTAGAGTCTGGGACAGACTATGGT.

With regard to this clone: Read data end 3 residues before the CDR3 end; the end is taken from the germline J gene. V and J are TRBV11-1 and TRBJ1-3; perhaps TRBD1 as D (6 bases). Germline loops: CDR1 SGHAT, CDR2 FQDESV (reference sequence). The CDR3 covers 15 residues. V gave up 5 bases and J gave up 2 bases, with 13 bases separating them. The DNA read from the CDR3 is TGTGCCAGCAGCCTCCGGGCAGGGGCTGGAAACACC. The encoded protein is CASSLRAGAGNT. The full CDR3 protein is CASSLRAGAGNTIYF.

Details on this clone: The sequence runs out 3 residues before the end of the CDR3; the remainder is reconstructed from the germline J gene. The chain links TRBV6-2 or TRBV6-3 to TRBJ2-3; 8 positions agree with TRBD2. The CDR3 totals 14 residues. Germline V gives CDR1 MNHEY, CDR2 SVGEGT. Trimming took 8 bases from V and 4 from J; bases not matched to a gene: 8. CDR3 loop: CASGLGLGSDTQYF. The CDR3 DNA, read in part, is TGTGCCAGCGGTTTGGGACTAGGATCAGATACG.

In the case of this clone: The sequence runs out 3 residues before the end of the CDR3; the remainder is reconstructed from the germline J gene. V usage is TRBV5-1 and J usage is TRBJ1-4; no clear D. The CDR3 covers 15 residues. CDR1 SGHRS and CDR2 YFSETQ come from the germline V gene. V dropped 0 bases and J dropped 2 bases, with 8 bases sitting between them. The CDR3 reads CASSLEAATNEKLFF. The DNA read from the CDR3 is TGCGCCAGCAGCTTGGAGGCGGCTACTAATGAAAAA.